This T cell receptor beta chain was identified during a study of radiation and T cells in renal cell carcinoma (TCRdb year 2020). For the study in its entirety: In total, 50 to 60 samples, comprising 26 tumors and 27 peripheral blood samples, were subjected to TCR beta sequencing. The final blood draw was performed at 4 weeks after radiation, at the same time as nephrectomy. Across all 50 or so samples, around 4,000,000 unique CDR3 nucleotide sequences, encoding about 3,000,000 unique CDR3 amino acid sequences, were identified.

The research as a whole found: With a single-armed trial design, the study had no way to address how radiation dose or scheduling affects the TCR repertoire. Top tumor clonotypes rose in blood from baseline to 2 weeks post-radiation, then contracted by 4 weeks, suggesting transient expansion of tumor-resident clones. Tracking of blood repertoire dynamics stopped at three to five weeks after treatment, with no follow-up past that point. No pretreatment tumor biopsies were available, so the baseline intratumoral presence of clonotypes could not be determined.

The time point label corresponds to: blood 4 weeks post-SBRT, at nephrectomy. The sample's treatment or condition label, in plain terms: 15 Gy SBRT to primary tumor, nephrectomy 4 weeks later. The samples were obtained from a clinical trial, where primary renal cell carcinomas were treated with 15 Gy stereotactic body radiation therapy and then removed by nephrectomy 4 weeks afterward. To follow tumor-enriched clonotypes, serial peripheral blood was collected from radiation-treated patients at baseline and at 2 weeks and 4 weeks after SBRT. Renal cell carcinoma with clear cell pathology was present in all patients. Genomic DNA for TCR sequencing was prepared using the QIAamp DNA Blood Mini Kit (Qiagen). Samples were included in the analyses only if all quality control checks were passed. The CDR3 has 16 amino acids, counting the end cysteine and phenylalanine. Solely the CDR3 DNA is kept, with 48 bases framed from the first base. V loses 4 bases, J loses 1 base, and the germline ends lie 17 bases apart. CDR1 and CDR2 are drawn from the germline V gene: SGHTS, YDEGEE.

The immunoSEQ kit was used, according to the manufacturer's recommendations, to generate TCR beta libraries from genomic DNA. Library preparation used a first multiplex PCR with proprietary primers, then a second PCR adding unique barcodes, with bead cleanups after each round. Each sample batch included a kit-provided positive control reaction and a negative control reaction. The final libraries were assessed on an Agilent 4200 TapeStation D1000 ScreenTape, pooled by volume, and quantified by qPCR. Sequencing ran on an Illumina NextSeq500 with a MidOutput 150-cycle cartridge, using 156 Read1 and 15 Index1 cycles with kit custom primers. The pooled library was loaded at around 1 pM with about 21% PhiX control spiked in. The original pipeline was this. Vendor-processed data were analyzed in R, and a clonotype was defined as all T cells sharing the same CDR3 nucleotide sequence. For clone abundance analyses, frequencies were normalized to the 10,000 most abundant clones in each sample. Public T cell clones, which averaged fewer than five per sample, were excluded before analysis. An abundance difference of at least 32-fold between compartments was the criterion for calling clonotypes tumor-enriched or baseline blood-enriched. A beta-binomial differential abundance model was applied to find clonotypes that expanded or contracted between blood time points. Tumor-blood repertoire similarity was measured with the Baroni-Urbani and Buser coefficient, and groups were compared using two-tailed Wilcoxon tests in R. The table was pulled from immuneACCESS by TCRdb, which kept in-frame rearrangements only. Such tables lose some clones; where checked, under half of the loss comes from unresolved V genes, and the rest has no known cause. D and trimming were read from the DNA, whereas the V and J calls and clone size are those reported in that table. The sample contains 150,000 to 200,000 clones, about 88% of them found a single time. The ten most abundant clones make up over 9% of the sample.

Comment on this clone: It has no known antigen specificity. Base-call qualities are not available, and no considerably larger clone is one nucleotide away.

The TCR was taken from a woman aged 45-65 years with renal cell carcinoma. Here the chain combines TRBV5-8 and TRBJ1-2, with the D segment identity uncertain. Sequencing used blood, obtained from a patient whose treatment included radiotherapy and nephrectomy. The DNA is as follows: TGTGCCAGCAGCCCTTTCCCTTCAGACGGTAACTATGGCTACACCTTC. It is translated as CASSPFPSDGNYGYTF.